This T cell receptor (beta chain) was sequenced in a study of T cell responses to AZD1222 COVID-19 vaccine. General study points: CD4 TCRs linked to vaccination spanned spike, dominating at 160-218 and 743-854. Only 5 to 7 individuals given AZD1222 were seropositive at baseline. Among spike-specific TCRs, nearly half reportedly target unmutated variant regions. Donors skewed white British and female; clonal diversity was possibly underestimated.

Profiling relied on immunoSEQ multiplex PCR, and the TCRdb table lists in-frame clones only, not all of them. This table has around 120,000 clones, 88% appearing once. Concerning this clone itself: Its antigen is unidentified.

Germline V CDR1 and CDR2: MRHNA, SNTAGT. The V segment lost 11 bases and the J segment 7 bases; nucleotides outside the gene matches: 3. This CDR3 spans 10 amino acids. The V and J genes are TRBV6-4 and TRBJ1-2, with 8 nucleotides matching TRBD1. This specimen was peripheral blood, taken on day 0 of AZD1222 vaccination. This sequence was found in an adult in good health. The CDR3 sequence is CACDRGGYTF. The CDR3 DNA is TGTGCCTGCGACAGGGGTGGCTACACCTTC.